This T cell receptor beta chain is drawn from a study of shared clonotypes between healthy human individuals (dated by TCRdb to 2020 to 2021). A note on the overall study: The cohort comprised a couple of women and three men aged 18 to 49 years. For each donor, CD4 naive and CD4 memory were each run on three plates, CD8 naive on two plates, and CD8 memory on one plate. To estimate repertoire size and how much clonotypes are shared between individuals, the study performed deep sequencing of blood TCR repertoires from roughly five healthy adults. Different laboratories and diverse techniques were used to prepare libraries and sequence TCR repertoires, to increase sequencing depth and limit assay-specific biases. Each donor's leukapheresis produced roughly between about 0.9 and 9.5 billion PBMCs.

Study-wide conclusions, independent of this receptor: Compared with non-shared clonotypes, clonotypes shared by all four sorted-subset donors had higher generation probabilities. Incomplete sequencing was indicated by rarefaction of sorted-subset datasets, despite the large sequencing depth. Naive subsets generally had larger estimated clonotype richness than memory subsets. Pairwise subsampling led to the expectation that sequencing depth would affect the degree of clonotype sharing among donors. Only blood was sampled, and tissue TCR repertoires likely differ from those in blood. When a few donors were compared, the shared fraction of clonotypes was around 5.1% for naive CD4, 3.5% to 4% for naive CD8, roughly 2.5% for memory CD4, and 0.4% for memory CD8. The genetic and exposure-history diversity represented was limited by the small number of donors.

For CDR1 and CDR2, the germline V gene (reference sequence) lists LNHDA and SQIVND. V and J are truncated by 2 bases and 2 bases respectively, leaving an intervening sequence of 12 bases. The CDR3, cysteine through phenylalanine, is 15 amino acids long. Only CDR3 DNA is held: 45 bases, read in frame from base 1. In the case of this clone: It has no known antigen specificity. Per-nucleotide qualities are absent, and no much larger clonotype sits a single base away.

Using the deep immunoSEQ assay, multiplex PCR amplified TCR CDR3 regions from genomic DNA. Genomic DNA extracted from each cell subset was distributed evenly over all wells of several immunoSEQ 96-well plates, and each plate served as one replicate. Each replicate PCR for sorted subsets received approximately 200 ng genomic DNA, equal to about 30,000 T cell genomes. Purified libraries were quantified with a Qubit 3.0 fluorometer, sized on a Bioanalyzer 2100, and re-quantified with the KAPA Library Quantification kit. A separate single-read 150-cycle Illumina NextSeq 550 flow cell was used to sequence each immunoSEQ 96-well plate. From the authors' description of their analysis: Because the immunoSEQ output included only junctional sequences and no quality scores, the filtering could not be the same as the filtering used for full-length reads. To assign V/J genes and CDR3, sequences were annotated against IMGT germline references using PyIR, a Python wrapper for IgBLAST v1.9. Reads with weak V/J assignments (E-value above 1e-6), missing CDR3, stop codons, out-of-frame junctions, or ambiguous translated residues were removed. V3J clonotypes were defined by identical inferred V gene, J gene, and CDR3 amino acid sequence. To compute the percentage overlap between repertoires, the number of shared unique clonotypes was divided by the size of the smaller repertoire. Richness of each repertoire was evaluated using RTK rarefaction, the Chao1 estimator, and Recon v2.1 estimates of unobserved clonotypes. Generation probabilities were computed with OLGA for all TCRbeta clonotypes obtained by the gDNA method from four donors. TCRdb stores this immuneACCESS table with in-frame sequences only. Part of the clones is absent; in the studies checked, under half of the shortfall reflects unresolved V genes, and no reason is known for the rest. Clonal size and the V and J genes are those of that table, whereas D and trimming came from the DNA. The sample has about 2 million clones on record, roughly 94% of them singletons. The ten largest clones capture roughly 0.13% of the sample.

The donors were healthy, HIV-negative adults with no recently reported acute infections or vaccinations. Every donor was a Caucasian adult residing in Nashville, Tennessee, USA. CD4+ T cells were enriched by magnetic negative selection; naive cells were then positively selected on CD45RA, and the negative fraction formed the memory subset. After blood collection by leukapheresis, PBMCs were isolated using Ficoll-Histopaque density gradient centrifugation and then cryopreserved in the vapor phase of liquid nitrogen. Purity and quantity of every magnetically sorted T cell population were checked by analytical flow cytometry. Each sorted fraction had its genomic DNA isolated and then quantified by UV absorbance on a Nanodrop 2000c.

This receptor was obtained from a man between 18 and 35 years old in good health. The chain links TRBV19 with TRBJ1-2, and TRBD1 may be the D gene, going by 6 matching bases. What was sequenced was naive CD4+ T cells sorted from blood. The sample's cell subset or site label, decoded: CD45RA+ positively selected. CDR3 protein: CASSISGQLNYGYTF. The nucleotide sequence is given as TGTGCCAGTAGTATAAGTGGACAGCTGAACTATGGCTACACCTTC.